These 25 T cell receptor beta chains were all obtained from the same sample, sequenced in a study of radiation and T cells in renal cell carcinoma. Stated time point: blood 2 weeks post-SBRT. Specified treatment: 15 Gy SBRT to primary tumor, nephrectomy 4 weeks later. The table came from immunoSEQ multiplex PCR; TCRdb's copy has only in-frame clones and leaves some out. The sample holds fewer than 55,000 clones, about 80% seen once. Sample: blood, taken from a patient whose treatment included radiotherapy and nephrectomy. The receptor set was obtained from a woman aged 70 to 79 with renal cell carcinoma.

The chain has TRBV5-1 and TRBJ1-1, with a weak D call TRBD1 (5 bases). The CDR3 has 13 residues. Looked up from germline, CDR1 is SGHRS and CDR2 is YFSETQ. V dropped 3 bases and J dropped 1 base, with 7 bases sitting between them. This chain's CDR3 is CASSSQGNTEAFF. DNA of the CDR3: TGCGCCAGCAGCTCCCAGGGGAACACTGAAGCTTTCTTT.

This clone occurred a few times. The chain uses TRBV9 and TRBJ2-1; perhaps D is TRBD1 or TRBD2 (5 bases each). The CDR3 spans 11 residues. Trimming pared 5 bases from V and 9 bases from J, leaving 9 bases between. In germline, CDR1 is SGDLS, CDR2 YYNGEE. CDR3 residues: CASRSGSEQFF. The CDR3 DNA reads TGTGCCAGCAGATCAGGGAGTGAGCAGTTCTTC.

CDR3 in amino acids: CASSLGGPGQPQHF. CDR3 DNA: TGTGCCAGCAGCTTAGGAGGTCCGGGTCAGCCCCAGCATTTT. The rearrangement links TRBV7-9 to TRBJ1-5; D is ambiguous. Trimming removed 1 base at V and 6 bases at J, with 10 bases between. The CDR3 sequence is 14 residues long. Germline V gives CDR1 SEHNR, CDR2 FQNEAQ (reference sequence).

The chain couples TRBV19 to TRBJ2-2; no definite D call. The CDR3 contains 13 residues. The germline V and J ends were trimmed by 3 bases and 5 bases, with 7 bases remaining between them. Germline CDR1 reads LNHDA; CDR2 reads SQIVND (reference sequence). The CDR3 sequence: CASSIGVTGELFF. The CDR3 region has the DNA TGTGCCAGTAGTATCGGCGTGACCGGGGAGCTGTTTTTT.

The J gene is TRBJ1-1, the V gene TRBV7-8; D is undetermined. The CDR3 is 12 residues long. CDR1 is SGHVS, CDR2 FQNEAQ, per germline. V was cut by 8 bases and J by 2 bases, with 9 bases left in between. CDR3 DNA: TGTGCCAGCCACACCCTTAACACTGAAGCTTTCTTT. Translated: CASHTLNTEAFF. The full variable domain, rest sourced from reference TRBV7-8 and TRBJ1-1, is GAGVSQSPRYKVAKRGQDVALRCDPISGHVSLFWYQQALGQGPEFLTYFQNEAQLDKSGLPSDRFFAERPEGSVSTLKIQRTQQEDSAVYLCASHTLNTEAFFGQGTRLTVV.

The rearrangement joins TRBV6-1 to TRBJ2-2, with D unresolved. The CDR3 runs 13 residues. Germline lookup yields CDR1 MNHNS and CDR2 SASEGT. V lost 5 bases to trimming and J lost 4 bases, with 8 bases between them. CDR3 DNA sequence: TGTGCCAGCAGTTTCGAGCTCACCGGGGAGCTGTTTTTT. Protein product: CASSFELTGELFF.

The chain is built from TRBV7-3 and TRBJ2-1; TRBD2 is a possible D gene (5 bases). Deletions cut 1 base from V and 5 bases from J, with 12 bases between. Germline V gene sequence: CDR1 SGHTA, CDR2 FQGTGA. The CDR3 covers 15 residues. The CDR3 DNA is TGTGCCAGCAGCTTAAATACGGGGTCGCACAATGAGCAGTTCTTC. Protein: CASSLNTGSHNEQFF. Full variable domain (remainder filled in from reference TRBV7-3 and TRBJ2-1): GAGVSQTPSNKVTEKGKYVELRCDPISGHTALYWYRQSLGQGPEFLIYFQGTGAADDSGLPNDRFFAVRPEGSVSTLKIQRTERGDSAVYLCASSLNTGSHNEQFFGPGTRLTVL.

In its sample, this clone was seen a few times. The chain joins TRBV30 to TRBJ1-2; 7 bases line up with TRBD1. J was trimmed by 0 bases and V by 0 bases; bases with no gene match: 7. Germline CDR1 GTSNPN, CDR2 SVGIG (reference sequence). This CDR3 is 16 amino acids long. CDR3 sequence reads: CAWSVKQGRSNYGYTF. DNA of the CDR3: TGTGCCTGGAGTGTGAAACAGGGGCGTTCTAACTATGGCTACACCTTC.

The V and J genes are TRBV2 and TRBJ1-5; TRBD1 might be the D (5 bases). The ends were cut back, 3 bases at V and 4 bases at J, with 7 bases in the middle. This CDR3 has 13 amino acids. CDR1 is SNHLY, CDR2 FYNNEI, per germline. CDR3 amino acids: CASSDRENQPQHF. Written as DNA, the CDR3 is TGTGCCAGCAGTGACAGGGAAAATCAGCCCCAGCATTTT.

The gene calls are TRBV2 and TRBJ2-7; D is perhaps TRBD1 or TRBD2 (5 bases each). V was cut by 6 bases and J by 2 bases, with 11 bases left in between. CDR1 is SNHLY, CDR2 FYNNEI, per germline. This CDR3 has 13 residues. CDR3 sequence reads: CASRQGRTYEQYF. CDR3 nucleotides: TGTGCCAGCAGGCAGGGACGGACCTACGAGCAGTACTTC. The whole variable domain, filled in from reference TRBV2 and TRBJ2-7, reads EPEVTQTPSHQVTQMGQEVILRCVPISNHLYFYWYRQILGQKVEFLVSFYNNEISEKSEIFDDQFSVERPDGSNFTLKIRSTKLEDSAMYFCASRQGRTYEQYFGPGTRLTVT.

The chain recombines TRBV1 with TRBJ2-7; the listed D gene, TRBD1, was not tested against the DNA. TRBV1 is given as a pseudogene. The CDR3 consists of 14 residues. The CDR3 reads CTSSQTGTAYEQYF. For the CDR3, the DNA is TGCACCAGCAGCCAAACCGGGACAGCCTACGAGCAGTACTTC.

The rearrangement joins TRBV28 to TRBJ2-3, with 9 bases identical to TRBD1. There are 15 residues in the CDR3. J gave up 5 bases and V 7 bases, and 10 bases lay outside the gene matches. Germline lookup yields CDR1 MDHEN and CDR2 SYDVKM. The CDR3 DNA is TGTGCCAGCAACCGCCGGGACAGGGAGGTAGATACGCAGTATTTT. Protein product: CASNRRDREVDTQYF. Full variable domain (remainder filled in from reference TRBV28 and TRBJ2-3): DVKVTQSSRYLVKRTGEKVFLECVQDMDHENMFWYRQDPGLGLRLIYFSYDVKMKEKGDIPEGYSVSREKKERFSLILESASTNQTSMYLCASNRRDREVDTQYFGPGTRLTVL.

In this sample, this clone turned up once. This chain connects TRBV7-6 to TRBJ2-3; D might be TRBD2 (5 bases). The CDR3 extends over 14 amino acids. The germline CDR1 and CDR2 sequences are SGHVS and FNYEAQ. Trimming pared 0 bases from V and 11 bases from J, leaving 15 bases between. CDR3 DNA: TGTGCCAGCAGCTTAGCCGTCTCCGGGAAGATGCAGTATTTT. This codes for CASSLAVSGKMQYF.

The rearrangement links TRBV2 to TRBJ2-7; the match to TRBD1 covers 7 bases. J was trimmed by 3 bases and V by 6 bases; bases with no gene match: 8. The CDR3 has 14 residues. Germline CDR1 is SNHLY and CDR2 is FYNNEI. The CDR3 region is CASSDRDRVYEQYF. DNA of the CDR3: TGTGCCAGCAGCGACCGGGACAGAGTCTACGAGCAGTACTTC. The variable domain in full, completed from reference TRBV2 and TRBJ2-7, reads EPEVTQTPSHQVTQMGQEVILRCVPISNHLYFYWYRQILGQKVEFLVSFYNNEISEKSEIFDDQFSVERPDGSNFTLKIRSTKLEDSAMYFCASSDRDRVYEQYFGPGTRLTVT.

V and J are TRBV28 and TRBJ1-5; the D gene is possibly TRBD1 (6 bases). The V gene lost 5 bases and the J gene lost 7 bases, with 15 bases spanning the gap. The CDR3 runs 14 residues. CDR1 MDHEN and CDR2 SYDVKM come from the germline V gene. The CDR3 DNA reads as TGTGCCAGCAGTCTGGGGGGCGGAGGCCAGCCCCAGCATTTT. Translating it yields CASSLGGGGQPQHF.

This clone was seen a handful of times. The chain recombines TRBV10-3 with TRBJ2-2; TRBD1 agrees at 7 bases. There are 17 residues in the CDR3. Germline lookup yields CDR1 ENHRY and CDR2 SYGVKD. V shed 5 bases, J shed 5 bases, and the junction held 14 bases outside the gene matches. The CDR3 here is CAISTRVAGGPTGELFF. Written as DNA, the CDR3 is TGTGCCATCAGTACCAGAGTAGCAGGGGGACCAACCGGGGAGCTGTTTTTT.

This chain connects TRBV5-1 to TRBJ2-7; D is unresolved. Germline V gives CDR1 SGHRS, CDR2 YFSETQ. The CDR3 loop spans 14 amino acids. V was trimmed by 4 bases and J by 3 bases, leaving 14 bases between them. DNA for the CDR3: TGCGCCAGCAGCCCCGCCGGAAGTTACTACGAGCAGTACTTC. It is translated as CASSPAGSYYEQYF.

This clone was counted a few times. The chain combines TRBV29-1 with TRBJ1-1; the match to TRBD1 covers 7 bases. This CDR3 spans 15 amino acids. Germline CDR1 reads SQVTM; CDR2 reads ANQGSEA. Germline trimming cut 6 bases from V and 2 bases from J; bases unmatched to any gene: 12. The chain's CDR3 is CSVVDGTAINTEAFF. The CDR3 nucleotides are TGCAGCGTCGTGGATGGGACAGCGATAAACACTGAAGCTTTCTTT.

This clone appeared a single time. V usage is TRBV5-6 and J usage is TRBJ1-1; the D is unclear. CDR1 SGHDT and CDR2 YYEEEE come from the germline V gene. The CDR3 totals 15 residues. V was cut by 4 bases and J by 2 bases, with 15 bases left in between. CDR3 region: CASSLGSEANTEAFF. The CDR3 DNA sequence: TGTGCCAGCAGCCTGGGAAGTGAGGCTAACACTGAAGCTTTCTTT.

The chain employs TRBV11-2 and TRBJ2-3; perhaps TRBD2 as D (5 bases). V shed 1 base and J shed 1 base, with 12 bases lying between them. The CDR3 has 16 amino acids. The germline V gene encodes CDR1 SGHAT and CDR2 FQNNGV. CDR3 coding DNA: TGTGCCAGCAGCTTAGCTCGGACTGGTGGCACAGATACGCAGTATTTT. Translating it yields CASSLARTGGTDTQYF. Combining the CDR3 with reference TRBV11-2 and TRBJ2-3 gives the whole variable domain EAGVAQSPRYKIIEKRQSVAFWCNPISGHATLYWYQQILGQGPKLLIQFQNNGVVDDSQLPKDRFSAERLKGVDSTLKIQPAKLEDSAVYLCASSLARTGGTDTQYFGPGTRLTVL.

The V call is TRBV18, the J call TRBJ2-7; D gene ambiguous. This CDR3 is built from 11 residues. V dropped 3 bases and J dropped 4 bases, with 4 bases sitting between them. The germline V gene encodes CDR1 KGHSH and CDR2 LQKENI. CDR3 in amino acids: CASSPGYEQYF. CDR3 bases: TGTGCCAGCTCACCCGGTTACGAGCAGTACTTC.

The chain couples TRBV7-2 to TRBJ1-1; D uncertain. CDR1 SGHTA and CDR2 FQGNSA come from the germline V gene. V shed 3 bases and J shed 1 base, with 6 bases lying between them. The CDR3 extends over 13 amino acids. The CDR3 coding sequence is TGTGCCAGCAGCTTTGGATCGAACACTGAAGCTTTCTTT. It is translated as CASSFGSNTEAFF.

The chain uses TRBV7-2 and TRBJ1-3, with D unresolved. The CDR3 runs 15 residues. Germline V gene data show CDR1 as SGHTA and CDR2 as FQGNSA. V gave up 5 bases and J gave up 2 bases, with 13 bases separating them. The CDR3 spells CASSLTGLAGNTIYF. The CDR3 region has the DNA TGTGCCAGCAGCCTAACTGGGCTCGCTGGAAACACCATATATTTT.

This rearrangement joins TRBV25-1 to TRBJ2-2; D not certain. CDR1 MGHDK and CDR2 SYGVNS come from the germline V gene. V was clipped by 0 bases and J by 1 base, with 3 bases between them. The CDR3 totals 14 residues. CDR3 bases: TGTGCCAGCAGTGAATATGGGAACACCGGGGAGCTGTTTTTT. Translated: CASSEYGNTGELFF.

In regard to this clone: A read error may produce the germline difference seen at one junction end. The rearrangement links TRBV9 to TRBJ2-5, with 10 bases identical to TRBD2. Germline CDR1 reads SGDLS; CDR2 reads YYNGEE. CDR3 size: 13 residues. CDR3 DNA: TGTGCCAGCAGCGTAGGGGCTAGCGGGAGCAGGGACTTC. Translated, it gives CASSVGASGSRDF. The entire variable domain, with the rest obtained from reference TRBV9 and TRBJ2-5, is as follows: DSGVTQTPKHLITATGQRVTLRCSPRSGDLSVYWYQQSLDQGLQFLIQYYNGEERAKGNILERFSAQQFPDLHSELNLSSLELGDSALYFCASSVGASGSRDFGPGTRLLVL.